The TCR beta chain under discussion was sequenced for a study of T-cell reconstitution after alpha-beta-depleted transplantation in children. For TCRbeta, the library was prepared with unique molecular identifiers. TCRdb redid the calling of the PCR reads with MiXCR, one entry per CDR3 protein. The table records 400,000 to 450,000 distinct CDR3 sequences, roughly two fifths of them present only once. This clonotype was detected many times. What it binds is unknown. Regarding the study as a whole: It was surviving recipient T cells and thymic progenitors that gave some patients high TCRbeta diversity at day 60. T cells produced anew were the main source of T-cell counts and diversity one year after transplant. The origin of alpha-beta T cells about two months after transplant was reportedly several hundred expanded graft clones.

Trimming pared 2 bases from V and 3 bases from J, leaving 13 bases between. Germline V gives CDR1 DFQATT, CDR2 SNEGSKA (reference sequence). The CDR3 length is 15 residues. This clonotype originated in a girl aged 2-10 years with aplastic anemia, due to receive a stem cell transplant. This rearrangement joins TRBV20-1 to TRBJ2-2; D not certain. The sample in question was PBMCs, obtained before TCRalphabeta/CD19-depleted stem cell transplant. The CDR3 reads CSARPPPADTGELFF. DNA of the CDR3: TGCAGTGCTAGACCCCCCCCAGCCGACACCGGGGAGCTGTTTTTT.